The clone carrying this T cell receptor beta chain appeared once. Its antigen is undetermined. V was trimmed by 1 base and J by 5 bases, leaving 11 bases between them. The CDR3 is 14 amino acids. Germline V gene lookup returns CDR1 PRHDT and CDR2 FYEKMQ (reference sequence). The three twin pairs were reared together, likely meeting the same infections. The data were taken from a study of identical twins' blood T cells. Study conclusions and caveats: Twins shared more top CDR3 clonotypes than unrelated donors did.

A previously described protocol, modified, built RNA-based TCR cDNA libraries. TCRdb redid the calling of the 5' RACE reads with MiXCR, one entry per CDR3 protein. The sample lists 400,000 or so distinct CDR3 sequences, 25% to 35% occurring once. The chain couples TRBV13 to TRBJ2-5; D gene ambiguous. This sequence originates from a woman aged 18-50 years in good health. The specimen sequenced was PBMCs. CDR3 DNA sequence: TGTGCCAGCAGCTTAGCGGGTAGTGGTGAGACCCAGTACTTC. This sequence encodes CASSLAGSGETQYF.